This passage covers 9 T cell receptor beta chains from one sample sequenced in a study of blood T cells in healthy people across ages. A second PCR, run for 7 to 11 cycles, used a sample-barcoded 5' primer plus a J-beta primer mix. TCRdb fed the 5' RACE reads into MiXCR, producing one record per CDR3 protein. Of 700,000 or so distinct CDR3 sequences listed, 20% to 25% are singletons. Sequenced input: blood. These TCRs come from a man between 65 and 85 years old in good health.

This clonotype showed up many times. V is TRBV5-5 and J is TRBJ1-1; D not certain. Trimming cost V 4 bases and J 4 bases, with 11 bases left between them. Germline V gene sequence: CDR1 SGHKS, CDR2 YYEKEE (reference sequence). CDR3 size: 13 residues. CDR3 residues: CASSQAFGTEAFF. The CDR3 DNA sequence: TGTGCCAGCAGCCAGGCTTTTGGCACTGAAGCTTTCTTT.

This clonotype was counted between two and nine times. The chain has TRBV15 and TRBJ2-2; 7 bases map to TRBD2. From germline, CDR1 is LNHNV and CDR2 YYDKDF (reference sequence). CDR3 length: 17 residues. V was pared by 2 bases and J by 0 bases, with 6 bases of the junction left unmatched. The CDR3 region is CATSRPTSRSNTGELFF. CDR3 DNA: TGTGCCACCAGCAGACCGACTAGCAGATCGAACACCGGGGAGCTGTTTTTT.

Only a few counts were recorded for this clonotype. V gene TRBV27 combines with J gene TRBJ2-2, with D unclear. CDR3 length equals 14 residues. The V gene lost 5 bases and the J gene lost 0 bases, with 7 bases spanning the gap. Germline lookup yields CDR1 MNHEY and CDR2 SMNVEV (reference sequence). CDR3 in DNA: TGTGCCAGCAGTCCCCAGACGAACACCGGGGAGCTGTTTTTT. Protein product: CASSPQTNTGELFF.

CDR3 region: CASSLEGNRQETQYF. The CDR3 DNA reads TGCGCCAGCAGCTTAGAAGGGAACCGACAAGAGACCCAGTACTTC. V is TRBV5-1 and J is TRBJ2-5; D uncertain. Trimming left V 2 bases short and J 2 bases short, with 13 bases between. This CDR3 has 15 amino acids. Germline CDR1 SGHRS, CDR2 YFSETQ.

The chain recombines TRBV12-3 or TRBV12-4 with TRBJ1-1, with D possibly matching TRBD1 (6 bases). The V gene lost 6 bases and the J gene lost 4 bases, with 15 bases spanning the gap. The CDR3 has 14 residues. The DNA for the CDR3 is TGTGCCAGCAGCCCACAGGGTTTGAGCACTGAAGCTTTCTTT. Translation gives CASSPQGLSTEAFF.

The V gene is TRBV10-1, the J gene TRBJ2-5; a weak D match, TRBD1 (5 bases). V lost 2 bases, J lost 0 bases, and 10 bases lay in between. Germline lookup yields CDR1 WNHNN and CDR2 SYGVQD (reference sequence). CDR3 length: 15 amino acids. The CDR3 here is CASSESTGNQETQYF. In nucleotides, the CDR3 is TGCGCCAGCAGTGAGAGTACAGGCAACCAAGAGACCCAGTACTTC.

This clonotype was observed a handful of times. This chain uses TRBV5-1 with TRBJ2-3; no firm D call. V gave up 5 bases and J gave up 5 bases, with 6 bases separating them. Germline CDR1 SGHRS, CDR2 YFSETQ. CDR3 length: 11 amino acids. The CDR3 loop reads CASRKEDTQYF. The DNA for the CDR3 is TGCGCCAGCAGAAAAGAAGATACGCAGTATTTT.

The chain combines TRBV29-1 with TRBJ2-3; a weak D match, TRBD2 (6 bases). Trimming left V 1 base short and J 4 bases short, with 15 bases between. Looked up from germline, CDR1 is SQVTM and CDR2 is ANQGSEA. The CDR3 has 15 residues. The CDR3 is CSVEGLREQPDTQYF. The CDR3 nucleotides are TGCAGCGTTGAAGGTTTACGGGAGCAGCCAGATACGCAGTATTTT.

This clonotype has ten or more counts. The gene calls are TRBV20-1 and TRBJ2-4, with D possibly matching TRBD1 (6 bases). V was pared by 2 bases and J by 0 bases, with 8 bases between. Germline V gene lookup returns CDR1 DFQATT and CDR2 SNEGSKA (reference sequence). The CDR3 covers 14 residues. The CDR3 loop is CSARTGLAKNIQYF. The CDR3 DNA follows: TGCAGTGCTAGAACAGGGCTAGCCAAAAACATTCAGTACTTC.